This T cell receptor (beta chain) is drawn from a study of monozygotic twins with inflammatory bowel disease. Study conclusions and caveats: Repertoire likeness was no different across concordant and discordant twins, perhaps owing to restricted power. Separate T cell subtypes could not be resolved from one another.

On this clonotype: The target antigen is unknown.

The CDR3 contains 16 residues. The germline V gene encodes CDR1 SGHRS and CDR2 YFSETQ. Skipping T cell sorting, the study isolated total RNA directly from whole blood. Each TCR library used 3500 ng of total RNA. TCRdb re-analyzed the 5' RACE reads; it lists each CDR3 protein once, without DNA. The repertoire table contains 300,000 to 400,000 distinct CDR3 sequences. The sequence derives from a human donor with ulcerative colitis or Crohn's disease, or a healthy co-twin of an affected twin (not recorded which). Sequenced sample: blood. The V call is TRBV5-1, the J call TRBJ2-1. CDR3 region: CASSLALGSSYNEQFF. Variable domain in full (rest from reference TRBV5-1 and TRBJ2-1): KAGVTQTPRYLIKTRGQQVTLSCSPISGHRSVSWYQQTPGQGLQFLFEYFSETQRNKGNFPGRFSGRQFSNSRSEMNVSTLELGDSALYLCASSLALGSSYNEQFFGPGTRLTVL.